The rows below give T cell receptor beta chains drawn from one sample of a study of blood T cell repertoires in COVID-19. Method: immunoSEQ multiplex PCR; TCRdb's copy keeps in-frame clones and lacks some. The table lists around 450,000 clones, less than 95% of them singletons. The sequenced sample was PBMCs or T cells enriched from blood (not recorded which). These receptors originate from a man between 18 and 29 years old who had recovered from COVID-19. Each CDR3 is given with its conserved first and last residue. D genes are given only for firm matches. Part of the rows lack a size; the others show once, few, many or a class for expanded clones.

>-|15|TRBV11-3|-|TRBJ1-1
CASSYDSLVGTEAFF
TGTGCCAGCAGCTACGACAGTTTAGTAGGGACTGAAGCTTTCTTT
>TRBD2|16|TRBV5-4|few|TRBJ2-1
CASSAGTSGLYNEQFF
TGTGCCAGCAGCGCCGGGACTAGCGGTCTCTACAATGAGCAGTTCTTC
>TRBD1|15|TRBV19|-|TRBJ1-1
CASSPFLRGQTEAFF
TGTGCCAGTAGCCCATTCCTAAGGGGGCAAACTGAAGCTTTCTTT
>TRBD2|17|TRBV5-1|-|TRBJ2-5
CASSLIGLADFQETQYF
TGCGCCAGCAGCCTTATTGGACTAGCGGACTTCCAAGAGACCCAGTACTTC
>-|14|TRBV4-1|-|TRBJ2-7
CASRRAGGPYEQYF
TGCGCCAGCCGCAGGGCAGGGGGGCCCTACGAGCAGTACTTC
>-|13|TRBV28|few|TRBJ1-2
CASSLWGQDGYTF
TGTGCCAGCAGTTTGTGGGGGCAGGATGGCTACACCTTC
>-|13|TRBV5-4|-|TRBJ2-2
CASSLPTVGELFF
TGTGCCAGCAGCTTGCCAACAGTCGGGGAGCTGTTTTTT
>-|14|TRBV28|-|TRBJ2-7
CASTSQGPTYEQYF
TGTGCCAGCACCTCTCAGGGGCCTACCTACGAGCAGTACTTC
>TRBD1|14|TRBV5-1|-|TRBJ2-7
CASSPDRARYEQYF
TGCGCCAGCAGCCCGGACAGGGCGAGGTACGAGCAGTACTTC
>TRBD1|15|TRBV6-5|-|TRBJ2-7
CASSNARGLSYEQYF
TGTGCCAGCAGCAATGCCAGGGGGCTGTCCTACGAGCAGTACTTC
>TRBD1|14|TRBV7-6|-|TRBJ2-2
CASSQDRENGELFF
TGTGCCAGCAGCCAAGACAGGGAGAACGGGGAGCTGTTTTTT
>TRBD1|12|TRBV29-1|many|TRBJ1-1
CSVGWAGGSAFF
TGCAGCGTTGGGTGGGCAGGGGGTTCAGCTTTCTTT
>-|16|TRBV25-1|once|TRBJ2-2
CASSGTGGGNTGELFF
TGTGCCAGCAGTGGAACAGGGGGGGGGAACACCGGGGAGCTGTTTTTT
>-|12|TRBV7-9|-|TRBJ1-5
CAWASSNQPQHF
TGTGCCTGGGCGAGTAGCAATCAGCCCCAGCATTTT
>-|16|TRBV7-8|-|TRBJ1-6
CASSSTGSSYNSPLHF
TGTGCCAGCAGCTCCACAGGGAGCTCCTATAATTCACCCCTCCACTTT
>TRBD2|15|TRBV2|-|TRBJ2-3
CASRQRGTSTDTQYF
TGTGCCAGCAGGCAGCGGGGAACTAGCACAGATACGCAGTATTTT